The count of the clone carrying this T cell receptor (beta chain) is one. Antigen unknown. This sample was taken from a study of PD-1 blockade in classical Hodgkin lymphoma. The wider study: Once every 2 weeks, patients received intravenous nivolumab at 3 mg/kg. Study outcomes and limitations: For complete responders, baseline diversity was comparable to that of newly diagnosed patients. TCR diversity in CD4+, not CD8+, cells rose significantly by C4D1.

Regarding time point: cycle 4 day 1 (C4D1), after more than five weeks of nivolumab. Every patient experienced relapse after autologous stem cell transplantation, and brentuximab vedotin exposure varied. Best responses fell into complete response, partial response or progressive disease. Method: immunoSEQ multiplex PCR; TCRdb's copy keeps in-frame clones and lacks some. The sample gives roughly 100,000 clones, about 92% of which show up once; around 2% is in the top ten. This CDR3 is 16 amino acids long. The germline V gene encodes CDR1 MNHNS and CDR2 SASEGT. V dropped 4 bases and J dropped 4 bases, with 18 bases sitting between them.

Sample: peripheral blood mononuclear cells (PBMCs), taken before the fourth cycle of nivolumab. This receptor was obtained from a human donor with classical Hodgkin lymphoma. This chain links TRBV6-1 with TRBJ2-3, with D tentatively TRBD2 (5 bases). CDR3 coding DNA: TGTGCCAGCAGTGCCGGACTCGTCCTTGGAGCAGATACGCAGTATTTT. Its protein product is CASSAGLVLGADTQYF.